This paragraph covers one T cell receptor beta chain sequence. Its antigen is currently unknown. The CDR3 loop spans 17 amino acids. The germline gives CDR1 MDHEN, CDR2 SYDVKM. V gave up 7 bases and J gave up 6 bases, with 26 bases separating them. These data belong to a study of cytomegalovirus exposure and HLA in healthy donors. The overall study: Among the 398 genotyped donors, approximately 81% were placed in the Caucasian-associated ancestry cluster. Study observations and caveats: An analysis was carried out at a later point. It showed that HLA-associated TCR beta chains were more clonally expanded than equally common non-associated chains. In a later analysis, TCR association rates varied by HLA locus: DRB1 most, HLA-C fewest. The authors reported that TCR beta sequences could predict HLA-A and HLA-B alleles. These predictions were accurate for most subjects in the first cohort.

The PCR ran on 60 Vbeta and 13 Jbeta primers. Profiling relied on immunoSEQ multiplex PCR, and the TCRdb table lists in-frame clones only, not all of them. Among roughly 100,000 clones listed, roughly a tenth were seen once. The receptor comes from a middle-aged man in good health and CMV-seropositive. Sequencing used PBMCs. V usage is TRBV28 and J usage is TRBJ2-3; the D gene is possibly TRBD2 (5 bases). The CDR3 nucleotides read TGTGCCAGCATCTCCAGTGCCAAGGCGGGCGCGAGGGATACGCAGTATTTT. Amino acid sequence: CASISSAKAGARDTQYF.